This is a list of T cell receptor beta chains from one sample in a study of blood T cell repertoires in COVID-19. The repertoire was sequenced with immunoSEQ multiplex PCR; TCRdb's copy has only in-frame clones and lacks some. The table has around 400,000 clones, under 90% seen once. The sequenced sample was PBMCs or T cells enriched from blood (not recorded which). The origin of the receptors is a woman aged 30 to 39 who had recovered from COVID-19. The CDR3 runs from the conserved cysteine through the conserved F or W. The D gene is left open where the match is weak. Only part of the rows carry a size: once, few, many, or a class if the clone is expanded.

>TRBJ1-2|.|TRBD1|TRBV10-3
TGTGCCATCAGTGTAGGGTTTGCCGGGACAGTAAACTATGGCTACACCTTC
CAISVGFAGTVNYGYTF
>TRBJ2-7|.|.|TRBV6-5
TGTGCCAGCAGATGGCAAGTTTCTCCCCCCTCCGAGCAGTACTTC
CASRWQVSPPSEQYF
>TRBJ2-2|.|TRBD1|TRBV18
TGTGCCAGCTCACCCCGGGACAGGGGGCCCGGGGAGCTGTTTTTT
CASSPRDRGPGELFF
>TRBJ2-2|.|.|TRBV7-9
TGTGCCAGCAGCCACCACATTACAGGGACGAACACCGGGGAGCTGTTTTTT
CASSHHITGTNTGELFF
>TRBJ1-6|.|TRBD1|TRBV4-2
TGTGCCAGCAGCCACCTCCTAGACAGGGCCGATTCACCCCTCCACTTT
CASSHLLDRADSPLHF
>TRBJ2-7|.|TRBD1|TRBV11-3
TGTGCCAGCAGCCAGGGACAGGGAAACTACGAGCAGTACTTC
CASSQGQGNYEQYF
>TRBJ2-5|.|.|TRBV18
TGTGCCAGCTCACAGACAGGACACCAAGAGACCCAGTACTTC
CASSQTGHQETQYF
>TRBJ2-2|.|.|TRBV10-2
TGCGCCAGTGGACAGTTCGCGAACACCGGGGAGCTGTTTTTT
CASGQFANTGELFF
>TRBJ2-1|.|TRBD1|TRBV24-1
TGTGCCACCTCGCGGGACAGGGTGGATGAGCAGTTCTTC
CATSRDRVDEQFF
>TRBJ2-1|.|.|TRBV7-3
TGTGCCAGCAGCTTATCCCCCTTCAATGAGCAGTTCTTC
CASSLSPFNEQFF
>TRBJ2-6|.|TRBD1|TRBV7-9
TGTGCCAGCAGCTTAGGACGGGACAGGGGAATATTGGGGGCCAACGTCCTGACTTTC
CASSLGRDRGILGANVLTF
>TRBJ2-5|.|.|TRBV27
TGTGCCAGCAGTTTACCGGGGTATGGAGAGACCCAGTACTTC
CASSLPGYGETQYF
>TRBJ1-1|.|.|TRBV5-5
TGTGCCAGCAGCCGGGGAGGGATAAGCGAAGCTTTCTTT
CASSRGGISEAFF
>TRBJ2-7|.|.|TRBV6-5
TGTGCCAGCAGCTCCACAGGGCCATACTACGAGCAGTACTTC
CASSSTGPYYEQYF
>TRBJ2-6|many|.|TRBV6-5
TGTGCCAGCACCCTCACGACAGATGGGGCCAACGTCCTGACTTTC
CASTLTTDGANVLTF
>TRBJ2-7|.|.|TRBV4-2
TGTGCCAGCAGCCAAGATCAGGGCGGCTCCTACGAGCAGTACTTC
CASSQDQGGSYEQYF
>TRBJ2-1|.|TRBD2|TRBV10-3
TGTGCCATCAGTGAGTCCGCGGGAGTACGCGCTGAGCAGTTCTTC
CAISESAGVRAEQFF
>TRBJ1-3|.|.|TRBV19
TGTGCCAGCCGAGTGTCGGTCTCTGGAAACACCATATATTTT
CASRVSVSGNTIYF
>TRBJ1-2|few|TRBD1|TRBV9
TGTGCCAGCAGCGTAGGAGACAGGGAAAAAGATGGCTACACCTTC
CASSVGDREKDGYTF
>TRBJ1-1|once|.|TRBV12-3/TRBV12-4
TGTGCCAGCAGCCTAGGAATGAACACTGAAGCTTTCTTT
CASSLGMNTEAFF
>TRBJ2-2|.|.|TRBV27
TGTGCCAGCAGTTATTACATGCCCACCGGGGAGCTGTTTTTT
CASSYYMPTGELFF
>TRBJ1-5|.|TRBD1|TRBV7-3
TGTGCCAGCAGCTTAACGGGGCCGAACCCGACAGGGCGCAATCAGCCCCAGCATTTT
CASSLTGPNPTGRNQPQHF
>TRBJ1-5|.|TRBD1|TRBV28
TGTGCCAGGGGACAGGGAAATCAGCCCCAGCATTTT
CARGQGNQPQHF
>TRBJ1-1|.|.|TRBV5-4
TGTGCCAGCAGCTACGACAGAAGGAACACTGAAGCTTTCTTT
CASSYDRRNTEAFF
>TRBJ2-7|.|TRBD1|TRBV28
TGTGCCAGCAGTTTGGGGACAGGGCCCTACGAGCAGTACTTC
CASSLGTGPYEQYF
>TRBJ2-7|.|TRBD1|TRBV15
TGTGCCACCAGCAGAGACTACAGGGGACACGAGCAGTACTTC
CATSRDYRGHEQYF
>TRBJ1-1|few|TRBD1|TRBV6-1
TGTGCCAGCAGTGATGGGACAGGGGGCACTGAAGCTTTCTTT
CASSDGTGGTEAFF
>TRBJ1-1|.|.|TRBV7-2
TGTGCCAGCAGCTTGACCACAGCGAACACTGAAGCTTTCTTT
CASSLTTANTEAFF
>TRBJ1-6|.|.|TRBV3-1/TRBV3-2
TGTGCCAGCAGCCAAGTCTCTCACAGCCGTTCACCCCTCCACTTT
CASSQVSHSRSPLHF
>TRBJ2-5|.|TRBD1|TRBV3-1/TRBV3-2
TGTGCCAGCAGCCAAGGACAGGGGGGAGAGACCCAGTACTTC
CASSQGQGGETQYF
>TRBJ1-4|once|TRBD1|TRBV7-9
TGTGCCAGCAGGGTACAGGGGTTTGATGAAAAACTGTTTTTT
CASRVQGFDEKLFF
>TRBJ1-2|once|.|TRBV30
TGTGCCTGGAGTCCAGGGACTGGCCCCACCTTC
CAWSPGTGPTF
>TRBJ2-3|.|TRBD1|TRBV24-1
TGTGCCACCAGTGATCCAGGGGGCGAACCAGATACGCAGTATTTT
CATSDPGGEPDTQYF
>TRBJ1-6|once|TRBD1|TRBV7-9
TGTGCCAGCCGCCCGACAGGGCAACTTAATTCACCCCTCCACTTT
CASRPTGQLNSPLHF
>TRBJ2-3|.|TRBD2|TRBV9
TGTGCCAGCAGCGTAGACCCCCACGGGGCGGGGGGTTTCGATACGCAGTATTTT
CASSVDPHGAGGFDTQYF
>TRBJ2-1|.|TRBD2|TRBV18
TGTGCCAGCTCACCTGGACTAGCGGGCTACAATGAGCAGTTCTTC
CASSPGLAGYNEQFF
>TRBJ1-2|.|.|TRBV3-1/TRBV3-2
TGTGCCAGCAGCCTCACCGCTTTTGCGGGCTATGGCTACACCTTC
CASSLTAFAGYGYTF
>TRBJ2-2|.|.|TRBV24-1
TGTGCCACCAGTGATCGGTGGACAGCCACCGGGGAGCTGTTTTTT
CATSDRWTATGELFF
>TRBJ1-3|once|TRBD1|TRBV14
TGTGCCAGCAGCCAAGATCGGGGCACAGGGGGGACTAACACCATATATTTT
CASSQDRGTGGTNTIYF
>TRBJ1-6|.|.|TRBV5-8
TGTGCCAGCTCCGGGACAAATAATTCACCCCTCCACTTT
CASSGTNNSPLHF